Following are 7 T cell receptor beta chains from one sample sequenced in a study of cytomegalovirus exposure and HLA in healthy donors. Researchers ran the PCR with 60 Vbeta and 13 Jbeta primers. The protocol was immunoSEQ multiplex PCR, while the TCRdb copy is restricted to in-frame clones and leaves out a portion. This table has about 92,000 clones, approximately 85% appearing once. The source material was PBMCs. The receptors here all came from a woman aged 18-30 years in good health and CMV-seropositive.

V is TRBV7-9 and J is TRBJ2-7; perhaps TRBD1 as D (5 bases). This CDR3 has 14 residues. Between the trimmed V and J ends, which lost 1 base and 7 bases, there was a span of 14 bases. Germline assignment: CDR1 SEHNR and CDR2 FQNEAQ (reference sequence). CDR3 sequence (DNA): TGTGCCAGCAGCTTAGGACAGTCCCCCCGTGAGCAGTACTTC. This encodes CASSLGQSPREQYF.

The chain uses TRBV6-1 and TRBJ1-5; D perhaps matches TRBD1 (5 bases). CDR1 is MNHNS and CDR2 is SASEGT in the germline V gene. V shed 2 bases and J shed 8 bases, with 13 bases lying between them. This CDR3 region has 14 residues. The CDR3 region is CASSESGGMEPQHF. CDR3 bases: TGTGCCAGCAGTGAAAGCGGGGGAATGGAGCCCCAGCATTTT.

The chain employs TRBV7-9 and TRBJ2-1; 8 bases are a match to TRBD2. Germline V gene lookup returns CDR1 SEHNR and CDR2 FQNEAQ (reference sequence). This CDR3 contains 16 residues. Trimming removed 10 bases from V and 1 base from J; junction bases left unmatched: 12. The DNA of the CDR3 is TGTGCCATCTATCCTACCCTAGCGGGTTCCTACAATGAGCAGTTCTTC. Translating it yields CAIYPTLAGSYNEQFF. Using reference TRBV7-9 and TRBJ2-1 for the parts outside the CDR3, the full variable domain is DTGVSQNPRHKITKRGQNVTFRCDPISEHNRLYWYRQTLGQGPEFLTYFQNEAQLEKSRLLSDRFSAERPKGSFSTLEIQRTEQGDSAMYLCAIYPTLAGSYNEQFFGPGTRLTVL.

The V and J genes are TRBV7-9 and TRBJ1-2; D might be TRBD1 (6 bases). Germline V gene sequence: CDR1 SEHNR, CDR2 FQNEAQ (reference sequence). This CDR3 has 15 amino acids. V lost 4 bases and J lost 3, with 15 bases in between. CDR3 nucleotide sequence: TGTGCCAGCAGCTCAACAGGGTCTGGGGACTATGGCTACACCTTC. It specifies CASSSTGSGDYGYTF.

This chain links TRBV5-1 with TRBJ2-1, with TRBD1 as a possible D gene (7 bases). V lost 5 bases, J lost 5 bases, and 14 bases lay in between. Germline-derived CDR1 and CDR2 are SGHRS and YFSETQ. This CDR3 has 14 residues. The CDR3 DNA is TGCGCCAGCAGGCGCGGGACAGCCAACAATGAGCAGTTCTTC. Its translation: CASRRGTANNEQFF.

V is TRBV5-6 and J is TRBJ1-2; 10 bases fit TRBD1. V lost 4 bases and J lost 4; bases outside the gene matches: 10. There are 16 residues in the CDR3. Germline lookup yields CDR1 SGHDT and CDR2 YYEEEE. CDR3 sequence: CASSPVRDRGSYGYTF. The DNA for the CDR3 is TGTGCCAGCAGCCCCGTCCGGGACAGGGGTAGCTATGGCTACACCTTC.

The gene calls are TRBV30 and TRBJ1-1, with D uncertain. V gave up 8 bases and J gave up 1 base, with 14 bases separating them. Germline CDR1 reads GTSNPN; CDR2 reads SVGIG (reference sequence). This CDR3 spans 13 amino acids. The CDR3, as DNA: TGTGCCCGAATTGCACACCCGAACACTGAAGCTTTCTTT. It codes for CARIAHPNTEAFF.